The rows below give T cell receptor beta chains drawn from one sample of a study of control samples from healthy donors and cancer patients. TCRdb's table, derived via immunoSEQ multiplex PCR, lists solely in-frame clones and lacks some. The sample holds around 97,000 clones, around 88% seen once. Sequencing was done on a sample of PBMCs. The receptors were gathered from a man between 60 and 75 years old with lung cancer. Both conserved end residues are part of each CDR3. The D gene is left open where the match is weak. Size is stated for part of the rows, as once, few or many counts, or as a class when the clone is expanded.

CDR3 DNA: TGCGCCAGCAGCCCTGACAGGGGGGGAACTAATGAAAAACTGTTTTTT; CDR3 protein: CASSPDRGGTNEKLFF; J gene: TRBJ1-4; V gene: TRBV5-1; D gene: TRBD1; clone size: few
CDR3 DNA: TGCGCCAGCAGCTTGTACCCTGAAGCTTTCTTT; CDR3 protein: CASSLYPEAFF; J gene: TRBJ1-1; V gene: TRBV5-1; D gene: .; clone size: .
CDR3 DNA: TGCGCCAGCAGCTTGGACTGGTCCGGGTCCAACTATGGCTACACCTTC; CDR3 protein: CASSLDWSGSNYGYTF; J gene: TRBJ1-2; V gene: TRBV5-1; D gene: .; clone size: once
CDR3 DNA: TGCGCCAGCAGCTTGGCCCTGATCAGCTCTGGAAACACCATATATTTT; CDR3 protein: CASSLALISSGNTIYF; J gene: TRBJ1-3; V gene: TRBV5-1; D gene: .; clone size: .
CDR3 DNA: TGTGCCAGCAACCAGCAAGGTGGCTACACCTTC; CDR3 protein: CASNQQGGYTF; J gene: TRBJ1-2; V gene: TRBV25-1; D gene: .; clone size: large
CDR3 DNA: TGTGCCAGCAGGACGGTGACAGCTAGCTCCTACGAGCAGTACTTC; CDR3 protein: CASRTVTASSYEQYF; J gene: TRBJ2-7; V gene: TRBV6-5; D gene: .; clone size: .
CDR3 DNA: TGTGCCAGCAGCCGAACACAGGGGAACACTGAAGCTTTCTTT; CDR3 protein: CASSRTQGNTEAFF; J gene: TRBJ1-1; V gene: TRBV5-8; D gene: .; clone size: .
CDR3 DNA: TGTGCCAGCAGCCTCCGGGGCCCAGGACAGCATGGCTACACCTTC; CDR3 protein: CASSLRGPGQHGYTF; J gene: TRBJ1-2; V gene: TRBV3-1/TRBV3-2; D gene: .; clone size: .
CDR3 DNA: TGTGCCACCAGTGCTGTGGGGGGATACAATGAGCAGTTCTTC; CDR3 protein: CATSAVGGYNEQFF; J gene: TRBJ2-1; V gene: TRBV24-1; D gene: .; clone size: .
CDR3 DNA: TGTGCCTGGAGTACGGACAGGGGGCTGAGCTCCTATAATTCACCCCTCCACTTT; CDR3 protein: CAWSTDRGLSSYNSPLHF; J gene: TRBJ1-6; V gene: TRBV30; D gene: TRBD1; clone size: .
CDR3 DNA: TGTGCCAGCAGTGAAGGACAGGGACGCCCCATTCACTATGGCTACACCTTC; CDR3 protein: CASSEGQGRPIHYGYTF; J gene: TRBJ1-2; V gene: TRBV6-1; D gene: TRBD1; clone size: .
CDR3 DNA: TGCAGCGTTGATTCTGGCTACACCTTC; CDR3 protein: CSVDSGYTF; J gene: TRBJ1-2; V gene: TRBV29-1; D gene: .; clone size: .
CDR3 DNA: TGTGCCAGCAGACTACTAGGCACAGATACGCAGTATTTT; CDR3 protein: CASRLLGTDTQYF; J gene: TRBJ2-3; V gene: TRBV12-3/TRBV12-4; D gene: .; clone size: .
CDR3 DNA: TGTGCCAGCAGAGGCGGGACATACACTGAAGCTTTCTTT; CDR3 protein: CASRGGTYTEAFF; J gene: TRBJ1-1; V gene: TRBV3-1/TRBV3-2; D gene: .; clone size: .
CDR3 DNA: TGTGCCAGCAGATCGGGACAGGGGGTAGCAGTGGCCCAGCATTTT; CDR3 protein: CASRSGQGVAVAQHF; J gene: TRBJ1-5; V gene: TRBV2; D gene: TRBD1; clone size: few
CDR3 DNA: TGTGCCTGGAGCGTAGGACACGGACAGGGGGCGAGAAACACCATATATTTT; CDR3 protein: CAWSVGHGQGARNTIYF; J gene: TRBJ1-3; V gene: TRBV30; D gene: TRBD1; clone size: .
CDR3 DNA: TGTGCCAGCAGTTACGGGCCTAGCGGGGGCTACAATGAGCAGTTCTTC; CDR3 protein: CASSYGPSGGYNEQFF; J gene: TRBJ2-1; V gene: TRBV6-5; D gene: TRBD2; clone size: .
CDR3 DNA: TGTGCCAGCAGCCAAAGACAGGGCTCTGGCTACACCTTC; CDR3 protein: CASSQRQGSGYTF; J gene: TRBJ1-2; V gene: TRBV3-1/TRBV3-2; D gene: TRBD1; clone size: .
CDR3 DNA: TGTGCCTGGAGTAAACTAGCGGGGGGGTCCTACAATGAGCAGTTCTTC; CDR3 protein: CAWSKLAGGSYNEQFF; J gene: TRBJ2-1; V gene: TRBV30; D gene: TRBD2; clone size: few
CDR3 DNA: TGTGCCACCAGCAGAGCTAACAGGGGAGGCACTGAAGCTTTCTTT; CDR3 protein: CATSRANRGGTEAFF; J gene: TRBJ1-1; V gene: TRBV15; D gene: TRBD1; clone size: .